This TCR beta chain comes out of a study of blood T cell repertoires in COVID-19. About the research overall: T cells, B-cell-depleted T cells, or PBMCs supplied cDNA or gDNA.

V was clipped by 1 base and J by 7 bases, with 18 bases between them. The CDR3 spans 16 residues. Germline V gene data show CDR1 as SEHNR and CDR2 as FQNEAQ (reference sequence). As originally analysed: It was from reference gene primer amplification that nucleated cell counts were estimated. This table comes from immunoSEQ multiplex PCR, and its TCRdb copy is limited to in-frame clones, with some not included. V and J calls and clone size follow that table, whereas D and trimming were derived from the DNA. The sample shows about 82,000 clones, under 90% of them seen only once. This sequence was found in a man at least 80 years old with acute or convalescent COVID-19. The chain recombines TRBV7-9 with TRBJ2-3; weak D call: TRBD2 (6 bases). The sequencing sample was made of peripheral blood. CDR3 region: CASSLVRRDLSNTQYF. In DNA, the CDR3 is TGTGCCAGCAGCTTAGTGCGGCGGGACCTCTCGAATACGCAGTATTTT.